Listed here are 16 T cell receptor beta chains from one sample, sequenced in a study of vaccination effects on CD4 cells after COVID-19. Repertoires were generated with immunoSEQ multiplex PCR, while TCRdb's copy carries only in-frame clones and drops some. The sample gives 30,000 or so clones, approximately 72% of which show up once; 25% to 30% is in the top ten. In the ViraFEST assay, antigen-specific CD4+ clonotypes were identified by expansion after peptide-pool stimulation. Cells that had been cultured for approximately eleven days were the source of isolated CD4+ T cells. Documented for the person is a PCR-confirmed SARS-CoV-2 infection occurring between March and December 2020. Their specific antigens are unknown. Sequenced material: CD4+ T cells from PBMCs cultured with a peptide pool, taken before COVID-19 vaccination. Receptor source: a human donor who had a prior SARS-CoV-2 infection.

This clone appeared once. The gene calls are TRBV18 and TRBJ1-5, with TRBD1 as a possible D gene (6 bases). Germline CDR1 reads KGHSH; CDR2 reads LQKENI. CDR3 length equals 14 residues. V was shortened by 2 bases and J by 4 bases, with 9 bases between the two germline ends. CDR3 in DNA: TGTGCCAGCTCACCAATAGGGGGGAATCAGCCCCAGCATTTT. Protein: CASSPIGGNQPQHF.

The V gene is TRBV9, the J gene TRBJ2-2; 12 positions agree with TRBD2. CDR3 length: 16 residues. The germline V gene has CDR1 SGDLS and CDR2 YYNGEE. V was clipped by 3 bases and J by 6 bases; unmatched bases: 6. The CDR3 loop is CASSGPSGGAAGELFF. Written as DNA, the CDR3 is TGTGCCAGCAGCGGACCTAGCGGGGGGGCCGCCGGGGAGCTGTTTTTT. Supplemented by reference TRBV9 and TRBJ2-2, the full variable domain reads DSGVTQTPKHLITATGQRVTLRCSPRSGDLSVYWYQQSLDQGLQFLIQYYNGEERAKGNILERFSAQQFPDLHSELNLSSLELGDSALYFCASSGPSGGAAGELFFGEGSRLTVL.

The V and J genes are TRBV6-5 and TRBJ1-5; the D gene is possibly TRBD1 (5 bases). The CDR3 has 16 residues. The germline CDR1 and CDR2 sequences are MNHEY and SVGAGI. V was clipped by 0 bases and J by 6 bases, with 15 bases between them. CDR3 in DNA: TGTGCCAGCAGTTACTCGGCCAGGGTGGTTGGTCAGCCCCAGCATTTT. Translated: CASSYSARVVGQPQHF.

This clone was seen a single time. The J gene is TRBJ2-2, the V gene TRBV5-5, with a possible D match to TRBD2 (6 bases). Germline lookup yields CDR1 SGHKS and CDR2 YYEKEE (reference sequence). The length of the CDR3 is 17 residues. Trimming removed 0 bases at V and 3 bases at J, with 15 bases between. In DNA, the CDR3 is TGTGCCAGCAGCTTGGTTGGGGGGTACGAAGACACCGGGGAGCTGTTTTTT. Its protein product is CASSLVGGYEDTGELFF. Variable domain in full (rest from reference TRBV5-5 and TRBJ2-2): DAGVTQSPTHLIKTRGQQVTLRCSPISGHKSVSWYQQVLGQGPQFIFQYYEKEERGRGNFPDRFSARQFPNYSSELNVNALLLGDSALYLCASSLVGGYEDTGELFFGEGSRLTVL.

This rearrangement joins TRBV14 to TRBJ1-5; maybe TRBD1 (5 bases). Trimming stripped 2 bases from V and 4 bases from J, with 6 bases between. This CDR3 has 13 amino acids. The germline V gene has CDR1 SGHDN and CDR2 FVKESK. The chain's CDR3 is CASSQHRNQPQHF. The CDR3 nucleotides read TGTGCCAGCAGCCAACACAGGAATCAGCCCCAGCATTTT.

This chain connects TRBV5-1 to TRBJ1-6; D gene ambiguous. CDR1 SGHRS and CDR2 YFSETQ come from the germline V gene. The CDR3 length is 13 residues. V lost 0 bases and J 6 bases, leaving 4 bases between the germline ends. The DNA for the CDR3 is TGCGCCAGCAGCTTGGATGCTAATTCACCCCTCCACTTT. This codes for CASSLDANSPLHF.

CDR3 region: CASSFFPDSGANVLTF. The DNA of the CDR3 is TGTGCCAGCAGCTTCTTTCCAGACTCTGGGGCCAACGTCCTGACTTTC. V and J are TRBV5-4 and TRBJ2-6; no clear D. This CDR3 is 16 amino acids long. V lost 2 bases to trimming and J lost 0 bases, with 9 bases between them. Germline CDR1 and CDR2: SGHNT and YYREEE (reference sequence). Combining the CDR3 with reference TRBV5-4 and TRBJ2-6 gives the whole variable domain ETGVTQSPTHLIKTRGQQVTLRCSSQSGHNTVSWYQQALGQGPQFIFQYYREEENGRGNFPPRFSGLQFPNYSSELNVNALELDDSALYLCASSFFPDSGANVLTFGAGSRLTVL.

The chain joins TRBV5-8 to TRBJ1-5; D is undetermined. The V end lost 1 base, the J end lost 7 bases, and 15 bases lay between the germline ends. The CDR3 is 15 amino acids. Germline assignment: CDR1 SGHTS and CDR2 YDEGEE. CDR3 nucleotides: TGTGCCAGCAGCTTGTACGACGGACTGGGGCAGCCCCAGCATTTT. It codes for CASSLYDGLGQPQHF.

This rearrangement joins TRBV9 to TRBJ2-2; tentatively, D is TRBD1 (5 bases). Germline V gene lookup returns CDR1 SGDLS and CDR2 YYNGEE. Between the trimmed V and J ends, which lost 4 bases and 6 bases, there was a span of 19 bases. There are 16 residues in the CDR3. The CDR3 region is CASSSRTAGLAGELFF. CDR3 coding DNA: TGTGCCAGCAGCTCCCGGACCGCAGGGTTGGCCGGGGAGCTGTTTTTT.

The chain uses TRBV30 and TRBJ2-5; 8 positions agree with TRBD2. V shed 5 bases, J shed 4 bases, and the junction held 6 bases outside the gene matches. Germline-derived CDR1 and CDR2 are GTSNPN and SVGIG (reference sequence). The CDR3 has 13 amino acids. The CDR3 nucleotides read TGTGCCTGGGAGATTAGCGGGGCAGAGACCCAGTACTTC. Translating gives CAWEISGAETQYF. The full variable domain, rest sourced from reference TRBV30 and TRBJ2-5, is SQTIHQWPATLVQPVGSPLSLECTVEGTSNPNLYWYRQAAGRGLQLLFYSVGIGQISSEVPQNLSASRPQDRQFILSSKKLLLSDSGFYLCAWEISGAETQYFGPGTRLLVL.

The chain recombines TRBV15 with TRBJ2-7; perhaps D is TRBD1 or TRBD2 (5 bases each). Per germline, CDR1 LNHNV and CDR2 YYDKDF (reference sequence). This CDR3 is built from 15 residues. V shed 1 base and J shed 2 bases, with 12 bases lying between them. For the CDR3, the DNA is TGTGCCACCAGCAGAGGGGGGACGCAGGCCTACGAGCAGTACTTC. It yields the protein CATSRGGTQAYEQYF.

The CDR3 protein is CASSLAASMNTEAFF. CDR3 DNA: TGTGCCAGCAGCTTAGCTGCGAGCATGAACACTGAAGCTTTCTTT. This rearrangement joins TRBV7-2 to TRBJ1-1; D is ambiguous. This CDR3 is built from 15 residues. V lost 0 bases and J lost 0, with 8 bases in between. Per the germline V gene, CDR1 is SGHTA and CDR2 is FQGNSA.

The chain joins TRBV4-2 to TRBJ2-7; D possibly matches TRBD1 or TRBD2 (6 bases each). V was shortened by 0 bases and J by 1 base, with 13 bases between the two germline ends. CDR1 is LGHNA, CDR2 YNFKEQ, per germline. This CDR3 is 16 amino acids long. CDR3 in DNA: TGTGCCAGCAGCCAAGAGGGGGGCTACGGATCCTACGAGCAGTACTTC. Translating gives CASSQEGGYGSYEQYF.

V usage is TRBV29-1 and J usage is TRBJ2-7; D possibly corresponds to TRBD2 (5 bases). The germline CDR1 and CDR2 sequences are SQVTM and ANQGSEA. Trimming removed 3 bases from V and 6 bases from J, with 18 bases in between. This CDR3 has 14 residues. CDR3 nucleotides: TGCAGCGTTGACGGGGTGGGGTGTGGAATCGAGCAGTACTTC. Translating it yields CSVDGVGCGIEQYF.

The rearrangement links TRBV7-9 to TRBJ2-3; the D is unclear. Germline CDR1 SEHNR, CDR2 FQNEAQ (reference sequence). V was clipped by 1 base and J by 1 base, with 0 bases between them. The CDR3 length is 12 residues. The CDR3 DNA sequence: TGTGCCAGCAGCTTAGGCACAGATACGCAGTATTTT. Its translation: CASSLGTDTQYF.

The rearrangement links TRBV5-1 to TRBJ2-1, with D possibly TRBD2 on 5 matching bases. Germline CDR1 and CDR2: SGHRS and YFSETQ. The CDR3 has 14 residues. V dropped 7 bases and J dropped 0 bases, with 11 bases sitting between them. This CDR3 is CASQDGNSYNEQFF. The DNA for the CDR3 is TGCGCCAGCCAAGACGGGAACTCCTACAATGAGCAGTTCTTC.